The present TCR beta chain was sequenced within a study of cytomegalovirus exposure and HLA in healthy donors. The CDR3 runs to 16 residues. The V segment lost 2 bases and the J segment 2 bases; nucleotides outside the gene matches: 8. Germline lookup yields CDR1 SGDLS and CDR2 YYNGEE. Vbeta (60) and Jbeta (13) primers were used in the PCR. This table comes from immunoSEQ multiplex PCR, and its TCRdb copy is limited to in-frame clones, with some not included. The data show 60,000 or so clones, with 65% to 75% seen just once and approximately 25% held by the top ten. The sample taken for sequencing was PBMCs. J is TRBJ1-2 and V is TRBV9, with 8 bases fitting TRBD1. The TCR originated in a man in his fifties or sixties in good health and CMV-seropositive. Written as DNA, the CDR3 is TGTGCCAGCAGCGTCCGGGACAGGACTCAAAACTATGGCTACACCTTC. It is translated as CASSVRDRTQNYGYTF.